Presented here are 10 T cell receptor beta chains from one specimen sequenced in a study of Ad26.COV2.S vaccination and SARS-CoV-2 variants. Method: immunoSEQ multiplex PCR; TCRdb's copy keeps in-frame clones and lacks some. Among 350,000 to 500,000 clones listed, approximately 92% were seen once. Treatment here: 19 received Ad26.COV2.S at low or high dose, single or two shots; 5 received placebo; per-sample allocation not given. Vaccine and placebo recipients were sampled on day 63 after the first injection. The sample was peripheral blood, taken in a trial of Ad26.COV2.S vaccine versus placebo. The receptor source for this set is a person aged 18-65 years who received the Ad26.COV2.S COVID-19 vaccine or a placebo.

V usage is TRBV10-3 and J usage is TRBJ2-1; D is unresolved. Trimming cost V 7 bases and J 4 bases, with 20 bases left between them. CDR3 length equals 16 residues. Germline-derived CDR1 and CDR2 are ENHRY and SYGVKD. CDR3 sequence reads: CAITGSPLAPYNEQFF. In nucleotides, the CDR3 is TGTGCCATCACCGGTTCCCCCCTCGCTCCGTACAATGAGCAGTTCTTC.

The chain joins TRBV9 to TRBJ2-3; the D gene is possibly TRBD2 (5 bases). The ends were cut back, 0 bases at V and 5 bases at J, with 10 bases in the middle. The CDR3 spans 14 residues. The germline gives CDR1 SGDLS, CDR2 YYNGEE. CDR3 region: CASSVDRRGDTQYF. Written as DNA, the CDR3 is TGTGCCAGCAGCGTAGACCGTCGGGGAGATACGCAGTATTTT.

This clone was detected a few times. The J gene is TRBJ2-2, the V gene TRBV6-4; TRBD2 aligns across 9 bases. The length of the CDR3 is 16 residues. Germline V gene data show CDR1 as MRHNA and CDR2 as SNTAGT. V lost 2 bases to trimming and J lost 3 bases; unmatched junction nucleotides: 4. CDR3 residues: CASSDRASGDTGELFF. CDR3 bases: TGTGCCAGCAGTGACAGGGCTAGCGGGGACACCGGGGAGCTGTTTTTT.

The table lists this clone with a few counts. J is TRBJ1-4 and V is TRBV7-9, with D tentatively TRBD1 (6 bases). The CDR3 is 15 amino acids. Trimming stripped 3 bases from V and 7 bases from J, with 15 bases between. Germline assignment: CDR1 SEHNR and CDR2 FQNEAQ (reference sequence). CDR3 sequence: CASSLRWGPVEKLFF. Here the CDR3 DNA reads TGTGCCAGCAGCTTGAGGTGGGGGCCGGTTGAAAAACTGTTTTTT.

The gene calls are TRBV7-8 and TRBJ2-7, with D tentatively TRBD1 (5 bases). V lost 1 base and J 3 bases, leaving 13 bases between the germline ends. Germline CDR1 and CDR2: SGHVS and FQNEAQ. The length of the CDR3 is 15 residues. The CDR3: CASSLGGRESYEQYV. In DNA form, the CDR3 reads TGTGCCAGCAGCTTAGGGGGCAGAGAAAGCTACGAGCAGTACGTC.

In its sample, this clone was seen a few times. CDR3 DNA sequence: TGTGCCAGCAGTTACAGTCCGCAGCTTGAAGCTTTCTTT. This codes for CASSYSPQLEAFF. The V call is TRBV12-3 or TRBV12-4, the J call TRBJ1-1; no reliable D call. The CDR3 is made up of 13 amino acids. V was trimmed by 4 bases and J by 7 bases, leaving 13 bases between them.

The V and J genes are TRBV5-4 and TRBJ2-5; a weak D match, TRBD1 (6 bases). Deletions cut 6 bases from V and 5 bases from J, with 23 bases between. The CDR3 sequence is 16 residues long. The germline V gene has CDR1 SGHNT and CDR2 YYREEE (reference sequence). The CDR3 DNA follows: TGTGCCAGCACCTATGGACAGTCCGGTACCGGGGAGACCCAGTACTTC. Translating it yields CASTYGQSGTGETQYF.

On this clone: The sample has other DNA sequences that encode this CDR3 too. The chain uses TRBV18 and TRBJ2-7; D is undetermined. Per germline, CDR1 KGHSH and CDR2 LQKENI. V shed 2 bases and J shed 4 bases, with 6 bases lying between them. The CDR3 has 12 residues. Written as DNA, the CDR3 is TGTGCCAGCTCACCAGGAACTTACGAGCAGTACGTC. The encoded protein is CASSPGTYEQYV.

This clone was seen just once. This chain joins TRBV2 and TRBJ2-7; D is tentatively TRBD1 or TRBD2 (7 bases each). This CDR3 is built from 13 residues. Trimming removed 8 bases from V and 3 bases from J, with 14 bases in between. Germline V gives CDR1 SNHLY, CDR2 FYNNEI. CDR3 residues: CASGRAGGYEQYF. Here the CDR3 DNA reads TGTGCCAGCGGGAGGGCAGGGGGCTACGAGCAGTACTTC.

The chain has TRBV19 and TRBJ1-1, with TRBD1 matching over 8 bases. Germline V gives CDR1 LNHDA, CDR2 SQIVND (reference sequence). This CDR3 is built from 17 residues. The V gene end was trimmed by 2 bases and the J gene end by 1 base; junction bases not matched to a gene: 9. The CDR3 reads CASSIPRGTGRNTEAFF. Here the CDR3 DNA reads TGTGCCAGTAGTATACCCCGGGGGACAGGAAGGAACACTGAAGCTTTCTTT.